In this sample, the clone carrying this T cell receptor (beta chain) turned up once. The sample belongs to a study of cytomegalovirus exposure and HLA in healthy donors. J gave up 7 bases and V 0 bases, and 7 bases lay outside the gene matches. CDR3 size: 16 residues. CDR1 and CDR2 (germline): SGHRS, YFSETQ. The PCR had 60 Vbeta and 13 Jbeta primers. The method was immunoSEQ multiplex PCR; TCRdb's version includes in-frame clones alone and lacks a portion of them. The table includes about 150,000 clones, approximately 79% detected once. The chain links TRBV5-1 to TRBJ1-6, with 7 bases fitting TRBD1. Sequenced sample: PBMCs. This receptor was taken from a man aged 50-60 years in good health and CMV-seropositive. CDR3 sequence reads: CASSLADRAGNSPLHF. The CDR3 DNA sequence: TGCGCCAGCAGCTTGGCCGACAGGGCGGGGAATTCACCCCTCCACTTT.